These 28 T cell receptor beta chains originate from one sample sequenced in a study of T cell changes during pregnancy in multiple sclerosis (dated by TCRdb to the late 2010s). Libraries came from the immunoSEQ multiplex PCR assay. Here the immuneACCESS table is served through TCRdb, limited to in-frame sequences with V and J called. Missing clones are a known gap in these copies; in checked studies unresolved V genes cover under half, and the rest lacks a known reason. The sample contains around 40,000 clones, about nine tenths of them found a single time. The biggest ten clones account for roughly a quarter of the sample. The specimen was CD8+ T cells from peripheral blood mononuclear cells, collected before pregnancy. The receptor source for this set is a female donor with multiple sclerosis, enrolled in a pregnancy study.

The rearrangement uses TRBV27 and TRBJ1-5; D possibly corresponds to TRBD1 (5 bases). Germline V CDR1 and CDR2: MNHEY, SMNVEV (reference sequence). The CDR3 covers 15 residues. The V end was cut by 2 bases, the J end by 7 bases, with 15 bases between. For the CDR3, the DNA is TGTGCCAGCAGTTTAGGGACTCTGAGGGGCCAGCCCCAGCATTTT. Translated, it gives CASSLGTLRGQPQHF.

The CDR3 region is CASKTNTGELFF. The CDR3 coding sequence is TGTGCCAGCAAGACTAACACCGGGGAGCTGTTTTTT. V gene TRBV9 combines with J gene TRBJ2-2; no reliable D call. V was cut by 6 bases and J by 2 bases, with 5 bases left in between. This CDR3 contains 12 residues. Germline V gives CDR1 SGDLS, CDR2 YYNGEE.

V is TRBV4-2 and J is TRBJ1-1; D perhaps matches TRBD1 (6 bases). The CDR3 is 16 amino acids. Trimming pared 3 bases from V and 7 bases from J, leaving 21 bases between. Germline V gives CDR1 LGHNA, CDR2 YNFKEQ. The chain's CDR3 is CASSHRDGTIQGEAFF. In DNA, the CDR3 is TGTGCCAGCAGCCACCGGGACGGGACGATACAGGGTGAAGCTTTCTTT.

V and J are TRBV5-4 and TRBJ1-2; D is perhaps TRBD1 (5 bases). This CDR3 has 13 residues. Germline V gene lookup returns CDR1 SGHNT and CDR2 YYREEE (reference sequence). Deletions cut 4 bases from V and 6 bases from J, with 13 bases between. The CDR3 is CASSPRTRDGYTF. The CDR3 DNA follows: TGTGCCAGCAGCCCCAGGACAAGAGATGGCTACACCTTC.

The chain combines TRBV19 with TRBJ2-1, with TRBD2 identical over 7 bases. V gave up 2 bases and J gave up 4 bases; unmatched junction bases: 5. CDR3 length: 15 residues. CDR1 and CDR2 (germline): LNHDA, SQIVND (reference sequence). The CDR3 nucleotides are TGTGCCAGTAGTATACAGCGGGGTTTGTACAATGAGCAGTTCTTC. Protein product: CASSIQRGLYNEQFF.

DNA for the CDR3: TGTGCCAGCAGCCCGGAGTGGAACCAAGAGACCCAGTACTTC. Its translation: CASSPEWNQETQYF. This sequence joins TRBV7-9 and TRBJ2-5, with no clear D. Germline-derived CDR1 and CDR2 are SEHNR and FQNEAQ (reference sequence). V lost 5 bases and J 0 bases, leaving 10 bases between the germline ends. The CDR3 is 14 residues long.

The V and J genes are TRBV11-3 and TRBJ2-1; 9 nucleotides align to TRBD1. V dropped 0 bases and J dropped 6; count of bases not matched to a gene: 3. CDR1 is SGHNT and CDR2 is YENEEA in the germline V gene. This CDR3 has 15 residues. The CDR3 nucleotides are TGTGCCAGCAGCTTAGAGGGGGACAGGGTCAATGAGCAGTTCTTC. Translating gives CASSLEGDRVNEQFF.

This chain links TRBV19 with TRBJ2-7; tentatively, D is TRBD2 (5 bases). Germline CDR1 LNHDA, CDR2 SQIVND (reference sequence). CDR3 size: 10 residues. V gave up 9 bases and J gave up 3 bases, with 6 bases separating them. The CDR3: CASGDYEQYF. As DNA, the CDR3 is TGTGCCAGCGGGGACTACGAGCAGTACTTC.

The chain employs TRBV7-2 and TRBJ2-5; 7 bases fit TRBD2. Unmatched junction bases numbered 1, after V lost 2 bases and J lost 1 base. CDR1 and CDR2 (germline): SGHTA, FQGNSA. The CDR3 is 14 amino acids. Written as DNA, the CDR3 is TGTGCCAGCAGCTTAACTAGCGCCCAAGAGACCCAGTACTTC. Its translation is CASSLTSAQETQYF.

The V and J genes are TRBV13 and TRBJ2-3; TRBD2 might be the D (6 bases). The V gene's germline CDR1 is PRHDT and CDR2 FYEKMQ (reference sequence). Trimming pared 5 bases from V and 4 bases from J, leaving 10 bases between. The CDR3 spans 13 residues. The CDR3 loop reads CASSHPGADTQYF. CDR3 coding DNA: TGTGCCAGCAGCCACCCGGGGGCAGATACGCAGTATTTT.

The chain links TRBV28 to TRBJ1-5, with 12 positions matching TRBD1. Germline CDR1 reads MDHEN; CDR2 reads SYDVKM. This CDR3 has 18 amino acids. Trimming cost V 7 bases and J 4 bases; bases outside gene matches: 14. The CDR3 sequence: CASIIAGGDRGPNQPQHF. The DNA of the CDR3 is TGTGCCAGCATCATCGCGGGGGGGGACAGGGGGCCGAATCAGCCCCAGCATTTT.

The gene calls are TRBV4-2 and TRBJ2-1; 8 bases match TRBD1. CDR1 is LGHNA, CDR2 YNFKEQ, per germline. Germline trimming cut 4 bases from V and 8 bases from J; bases unmatched to any gene: 7. The CDR3 covers 14 residues. DNA of the CDR3: TGTGCCAGCAGCCGGGGACAGGCAGTGGATGAGCAGTTCTTC. This gives the protein CASSRGQAVDEQFF.

This clone was seen only a few times. This chain connects TRBV27 to TRBJ1-1; D may be TRBD1 (5 bases). V was clipped by 6 bases and J by 0 bases, with 8 bases between them. From germline, CDR1 is MNHEY and CDR2 SMNVEV (reference sequence). The CDR3 covers 13 residues. The CDR3 DNA reads as TGTGCCAGCAGCGGGGGTATGAACACTGAAGCTTTCTTT. This translates into CASSGGMNTEAFF.

This clone was picked up one time. The chain carries TRBV7-9 and TRBJ2-7; unclear D gene. Germline assignment: CDR1 SEHNR and CDR2 FQNEAQ (reference sequence). This CDR3 is 14 amino acids long. With 0 bases removed from V and 3 bases from J, the gap between germline ends came to 9 bases. CDR3 sequence (DNA): TGTGCCAGCAGCTTAGCGGTCAGGAACTACGAGCAGTACTTC. As protein: CASSLAVRNYEQYF.

The chain is built from TRBV6-6 and TRBJ1-1; the match to TRBD1 covers 9 bases. CDR1 MNHNY and CDR2 SVGAGI come from the germline V gene (reference sequence). The CDR3 is 12 amino acids. Unmatched junction bases numbered 0, after V lost 5 bases and J lost 5 bases. The CDR3 region is CASSGTGTEAFF. Written as DNA, the CDR3 is TGTGCCAGCAGTGGGACAGGGACTGAAGCTTTCTTT.

This sequence joins TRBV16 and TRBJ2-3; 8 positions agree with TRBD1. V lost 3 bases and J lost 5; bases outside the gene matches: 4. The CDR3 runs 14 residues. Germline V gives CDR1 KGHSY, CDR2 FQNENV. CDR3 sequence reads: CASSHRGPGDTQYF. In nucleotides, the CDR3 is TGTGCCAGCAGCCACAGGGGGCCAGGAGATACGCAGTATTTT. The full variable domain, its missing parts supplied by reference TRBV16 and TRBJ2-3, is GEEVAQTPKHLVRGEGQKAKLYCAPIKGHSYVFWYQQVLKNEFKFLISFQNENVFDETGMPKERFSAKCLPNSPCSLEIQATKLEDSAVYFCASSHRGPGDTQYFGPGTRLTVL.

Relative to its sample, this clone is medium-sized. This rearrangement joins TRBV7-8 to TRBJ1-1; no definite D call. Germline V lookup: CDR1 SGHVS, CDR2 FQNEAQ. This CDR3 has 15 amino acids. V dropped 1 base and J dropped 1 base, with 10 bases sitting between them. DNA of the CDR3: TGTGCCAGCAGCTTAGGCTATACCGGGAACACTGAAGCTTTCTTT. It specifies CASSLGYTGNTEAFF.

V usage is TRBV27 and J usage is TRBJ1-3, with unresolved D. This CDR3 has 15 amino acids. Germline V gene sequence: CDR1 MNHEY, CDR2 SMNVEV (reference sequence). Trimming removed 2 bases from V and 1 base from J, with 9 bases in between. CDR3 sequence: CASSLAAGSGNTIYF. CDR3 nucleotides: TGTGCCAGCAGTTTAGCGGCGGGTTCTGGAAACACCATATATTTT.

V usage is TRBV9 and J usage is TRBJ2-2; possibly TRBD2 for D (5 bases). Germline-derived CDR1 and CDR2 are SGDLS and YYNGEE. The CDR3 is made up of 17 amino acids. Trimming pared 4 bases from V and 0 bases from J, leaving 16 bases between. The CDR3 DNA reads TGTGCCAGCAGCTCACCCCGGACTTACGCGAACACCGGGGAGCTGTTTTTT. Its protein product is CASSSPRTYANTGELFF.

The rearrangement joins TRBV4-1 to TRBJ1-2; D not certain. Trimming cost V 1 base and J 4 bases, with 10 bases left between them. The CDR3 spans 14 residues. Germline values: CDR1 MGHRA, CDR2 YSYEKL. Here the CDR3 DNA reads TGCGCCAGCAGCCAAGCGCCTAGAACCTATGGCTACACCTTC. As protein: CASSQAPRTYGYTF.

The rearrangement joins TRBV7-6 to TRBJ2-2; D may be TRBD2 (5 bases). Trimming removed 3 bases from V and 0 bases from J, with 23 bases in between. The CDR3 loop spans 20 amino acids. The germline CDR1 and CDR2 sequences are SGHVS and FNYEAQ. This CDR3 is CASSFRLAPSKLSNTGELFF. CDR3 sequence (DNA): TGTGCCAGCAGCTTTCGTCTAGCCCCCTCTAAGCTATCGAACACCGGGGAGCTGTTTTTT.

This rearrangement joins TRBV7-9 to TRBJ2-5, with 7 bases fitting TRBD1. CDR3 size: 15 residues. CDR1 is SEHNR, CDR2 FQNEAQ, per germline (reference sequence). V trimming: 5 bases; J trimming: 2 bases; junction bases outside the gene matches: 8. Here the CDR3 DNA reads TGTGCCAGCAGCAAAGAGGGGGCCGGTCAAGAGACCCAGTACTTC. Translating gives CASSKEGAGQETQYF.

The rearrangement uses TRBV5-4 and TRBJ1-2; D call uncertain. The CDR3 is made up of 13 amino acids. Trimming left V 0 bases short and J 6 bases short, with 9 bases between. Germline V gives CDR1 SGHNT, CDR2 YYREEE (reference sequence). The CDR3 DNA reads TGTGCCAGCAGCTTGGACAGTCTTAATGGCTACACCTTC. Protein: CASSLDSLNGYTF.

This chain uses TRBV2 with TRBJ2-5, with a possible D match to TRBD2 (6 bases). Judging by the DNA end, TRBJ2-7 fits better; the J call may be wrong. There are 13 residues in the CDR3. Germline V gene lookup returns CDR1 SNHLY and CDR2 FYNNEI. CDR3: CASRESRPYEQYF. The CDR3 nucleotides read TGTGCCAGCCGGGAGTCCCGTCCCTACGAGCAGTACTTC.

The chain combines TRBV2 with TRBJ1-1; no firm D call. The CDR3 is 14 residues long. V lost 5 bases and J lost 4, with 14 bases in between. Germline V gene lookup returns CDR1 SNHLY and CDR2 FYNNEI. The CDR3 bases are TGTGCCAGCAGTCACCTCGGGGAGGGCACTGAAGCTTTCTTT. This codes for CASSHLGEGTEAFF. The full variable domain, with the rest looked up from reference TRBV2 and TRBJ1-1, is EPEVTQTPSHQVTQMGQEVILRCVPISNHLYFYWYRQILGQKVEFLVSFYNNEISEKSEIFDDQFSVERPDGSNFTLKIRSTKLEDSAMYFCASSHLGEGTEAFFGQGTRLTVV.

V and J are TRBV5-5 and TRBJ2-7, with TRBD2 as a possible D gene (5 bases). The germline V gene has CDR1 SGHKS and CDR2 YYEKEE (reference sequence). The length of the CDR3 is 15 residues. V lost 4 bases and J lost 2, with 16 bases in between. CDR3 in amino acids: CASSIRLAGAYEQYF. In nucleotides, the CDR3 is TGTGCCAGCAGCATCAGGCTAGCCGGGGCCTACGAGCAGTACTTC.

This rearrangement joins TRBV13 to TRBJ1-1; D is possibly TRBD1 (5 bases). The V end lost 5 bases, the J end lost 5 bases, and 9 bases lay between the germline ends. Germline CDR1 reads PRHDT; CDR2 reads FYEKMQ (reference sequence). The CDR3 is 12 amino acids. Written as DNA, the CDR3 is TGTGCCAGCAGCCGCAGGGTGACTGAAGCTTTCTTT. Translated: CASSRRVTEAFF.

This clone appeared a few times. The rearrangement links TRBV29-1 to TRBJ1-1; 9 bases align to TRBD1. The germline CDR1 and CDR2 sequences are SQVTM and ANQGSEA. This CDR3 has 13 amino acids. V was clipped by 7 bases and J by 3 bases; unmatched bases: 6. CDR3 in DNA: TGCAGCGCGTGGGGACAGGGAGACACTGAAGCTTTCTTT. Protein: CSAWGQGDTEAFF.